What follows are 5 T cell receptor beta chains derived from one specimen sequenced in a study of OX40 agonist ivuxolimab in advanced cancers. Profiled with immunoSEQ multiplex PCR; TCRdb holds only in-frame clones, not every one. The table lists about 68,000 clones, 75% to 85% of them singletons, with around 1.5% in the top ten. Material: CD4+ or CD8+ T cells sorted from blood, obtained in a trial of the OX40 agonist ivuxolimab. The receptors derive from an adult with an advanced solid tumor such as melanoma, head and neck, liver or kidney cancer.

The chain couples TRBV7-2 to TRBJ2-3; D is unclear. V shed 8 bases and J shed 5 bases, with 8 bases lying between them. Germline V gives CDR1 SGHTA, CDR2 FQGNSA. The CDR3 contains 11 residues. The CDR3 is CASALGDTQYF. The CDR3 coding sequence is TGTGCCAGCGCCCTCGGAGATACGCAGTATTTT.

The V and J genes are TRBV20-1 and TRBJ1-2; the D is unclear. V lost 4 bases to trimming and J lost 7 bases, with 10 bases between them. This CDR3 has 11 amino acids. Per germline, CDR1 DFQATT and CDR2 SNEGSKA (reference sequence). The CDR3 DNA reads TGCAGTGCTACAGGAAATAGTGGCTACACCTTC. This codes for CSATGNSGYTF.

The rearrangement links TRBV27 to TRBJ2-7, with a possible D match to TRBD1 (6 bases). The CDR3 has 16 amino acids. Germline CDR1 and CDR2: MNHEY and SMNVEV (reference sequence). V lost 1 base to trimming and J lost 2 bases, with 15 bases between them. In DNA, the CDR3 is TGTGCCAGCAGTTTATTATGGACAGACTCGACCTACGAGCAGTACTTC. This sequence encodes CASSLLWTDSTYEQYF.

The rearrangement uses TRBV7-9 and TRBJ1-1; D is ambiguous. V was pared by 5 bases and J by 4 bases, with 14 bases between. The CDR3 is 14 residues long. The V gene's germline CDR1 is SEHNR and CDR2 FQNEAQ (reference sequence). CDR3 protein: CASSVGGYSTEAFF. The DNA of the CDR3 is TGTGCCAGCAGCGTAGGTGGGTATAGCACTGAAGCTTTCTTT.

This sequence joins TRBV28 and TRBJ2-5, with D possibly being TRBD1 (6 bases). The DNA end favors TRBJ2-7, so the J call may be wrong. CDR1 and CDR2 from the germline V gene are MDHEN and SYDVKM. The length of the CDR3 is 11 residues. Here the CDR3 DNA reads TGTGCCAGCAACAGGGAATACGAGCAGTACTTC. Amino acid sequence: CASNREYEQYF.